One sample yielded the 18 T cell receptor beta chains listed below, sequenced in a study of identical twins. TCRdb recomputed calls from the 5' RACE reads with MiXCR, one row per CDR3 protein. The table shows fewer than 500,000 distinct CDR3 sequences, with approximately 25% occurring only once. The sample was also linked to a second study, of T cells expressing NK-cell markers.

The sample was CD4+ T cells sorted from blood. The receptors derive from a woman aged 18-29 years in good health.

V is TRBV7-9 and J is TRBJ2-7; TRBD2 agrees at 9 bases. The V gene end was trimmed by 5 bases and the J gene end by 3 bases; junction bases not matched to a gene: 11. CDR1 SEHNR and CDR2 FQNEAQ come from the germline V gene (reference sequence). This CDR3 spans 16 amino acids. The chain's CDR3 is CASSLYLAGAVYEQYF. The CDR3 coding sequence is TGTGCCAGCAGCCTATATTTAGCGGGAGCAGTCTACGAGCAGTACTTC.

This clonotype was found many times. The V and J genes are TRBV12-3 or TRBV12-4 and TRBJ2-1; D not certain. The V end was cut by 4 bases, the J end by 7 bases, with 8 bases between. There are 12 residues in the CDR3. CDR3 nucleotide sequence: TGTGCCAGCAGTTGGTCCGGAAATGAGCAGTTCTTC. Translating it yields CASSWSGNEQFF.

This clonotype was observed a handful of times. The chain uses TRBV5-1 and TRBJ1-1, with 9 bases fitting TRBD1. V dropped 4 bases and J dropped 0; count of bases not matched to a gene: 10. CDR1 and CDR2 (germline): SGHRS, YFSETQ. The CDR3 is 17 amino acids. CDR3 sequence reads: CASSQVPGQGLNTEAFF. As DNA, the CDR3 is TGCGCCAGCAGCCAAGTCCCGGGACAGGGACTGAACACTGAAGCTTTCTTT.

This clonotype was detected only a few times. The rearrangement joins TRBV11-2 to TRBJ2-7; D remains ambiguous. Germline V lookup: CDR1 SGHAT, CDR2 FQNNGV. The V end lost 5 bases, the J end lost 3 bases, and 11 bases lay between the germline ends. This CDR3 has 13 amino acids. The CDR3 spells CASSRSPNYEQYF. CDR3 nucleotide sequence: TGTGCCAGCAGCCGGTCCCCTAACTACGAGCAGTACTTC.

CDR3 loop: CASKQDYNYNEQFF. The CDR3 nucleotides read TGCGCCAGCAAGCAGGACTACAACTACAATGAGCAGTTCTTC. The J gene is TRBJ2-1, the V gene TRBV5-1; D is possibly TRBD2 (6 bases). Germline V gene lookup returns CDR1 SGHRS and CDR2 YFSETQ. The CDR3 is 14 amino acids. Trimming cost V 6 bases and J 3 bases, with 13 bases left between them.

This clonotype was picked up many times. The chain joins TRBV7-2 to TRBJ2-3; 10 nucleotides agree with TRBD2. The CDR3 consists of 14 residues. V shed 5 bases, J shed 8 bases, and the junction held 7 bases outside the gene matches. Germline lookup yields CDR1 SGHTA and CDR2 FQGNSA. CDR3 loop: CASSHELAGVTQYF. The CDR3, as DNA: TGTGCCAGCAGCCATGAGCTAGCGGGGGTTACGCAGTATTTT.

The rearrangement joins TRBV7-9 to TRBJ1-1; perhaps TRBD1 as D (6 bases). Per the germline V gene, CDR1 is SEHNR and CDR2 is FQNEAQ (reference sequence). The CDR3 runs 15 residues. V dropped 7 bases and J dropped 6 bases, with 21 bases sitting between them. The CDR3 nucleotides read TGTGCCAGCATTACCTTGGGGGGCGAGGGTTCTGAAGCTTTCTTT. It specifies CASITLGGEGSEAFF.

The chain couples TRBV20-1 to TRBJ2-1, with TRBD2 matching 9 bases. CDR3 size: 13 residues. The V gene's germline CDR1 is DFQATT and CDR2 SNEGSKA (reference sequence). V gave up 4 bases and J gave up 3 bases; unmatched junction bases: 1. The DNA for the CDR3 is TGCAGTGCTATAGCGGGAGACTACAATGAGCAGTTCTTC. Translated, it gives CSAIAGDYNEQFF.

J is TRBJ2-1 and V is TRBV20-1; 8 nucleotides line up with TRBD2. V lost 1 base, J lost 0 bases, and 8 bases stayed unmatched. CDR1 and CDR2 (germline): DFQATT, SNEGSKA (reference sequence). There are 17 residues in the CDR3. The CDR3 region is CSARAERAGASYNEQFF. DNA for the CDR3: TGCAGTGCTAGAGCCGAAAGAGCGGGAGCCTCCTACAATGAGCAGTTCTTC.

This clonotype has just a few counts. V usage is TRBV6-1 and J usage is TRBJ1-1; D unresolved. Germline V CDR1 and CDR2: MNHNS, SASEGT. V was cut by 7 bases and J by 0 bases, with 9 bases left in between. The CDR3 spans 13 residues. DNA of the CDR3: TGTGCCAGCACCCCCGGGGTGAACACTGAAGCTTTCTTT. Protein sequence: CASTPGVNTEAFF.

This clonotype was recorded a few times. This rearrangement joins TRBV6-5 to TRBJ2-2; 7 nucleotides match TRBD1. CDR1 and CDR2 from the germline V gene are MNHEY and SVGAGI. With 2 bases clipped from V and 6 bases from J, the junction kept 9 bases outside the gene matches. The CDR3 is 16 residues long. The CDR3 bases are TGTGCCAGCAGTTACGGAGGACAGGCACGCGCCGGGGAGCTGTTTTTT. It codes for CASSYGGQARAGELFF.

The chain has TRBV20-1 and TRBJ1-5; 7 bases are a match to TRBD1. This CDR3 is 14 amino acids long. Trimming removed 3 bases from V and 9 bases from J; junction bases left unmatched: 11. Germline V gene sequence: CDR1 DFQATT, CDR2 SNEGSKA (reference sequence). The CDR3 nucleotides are TGCAGTGCTAGGGCGAACAGGGGCGCGGGGCCCCAGCATTTT. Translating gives CSARANRGAGPQHF.

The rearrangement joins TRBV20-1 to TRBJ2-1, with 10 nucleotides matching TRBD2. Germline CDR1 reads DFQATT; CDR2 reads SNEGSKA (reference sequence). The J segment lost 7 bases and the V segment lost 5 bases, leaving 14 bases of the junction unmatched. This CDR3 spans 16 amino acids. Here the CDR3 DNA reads TGCAGTGCTGCCGTAAGCGGGAGGGCCGGGGGAAATGAGCAGTTCTTC. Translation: CSAAVSGRAGGNEQFF.

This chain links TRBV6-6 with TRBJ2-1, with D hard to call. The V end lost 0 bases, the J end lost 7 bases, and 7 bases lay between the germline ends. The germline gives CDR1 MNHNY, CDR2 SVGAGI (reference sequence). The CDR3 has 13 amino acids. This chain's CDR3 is CASSYSSVNEQFF. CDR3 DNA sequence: TGTGCCAGCAGTTACTCGAGTGTGAATGAGCAGTTCTTC.

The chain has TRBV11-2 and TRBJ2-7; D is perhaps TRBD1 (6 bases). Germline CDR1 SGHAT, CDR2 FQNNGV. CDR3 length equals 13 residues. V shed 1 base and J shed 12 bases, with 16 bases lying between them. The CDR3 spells CASSLVRDTGWYF. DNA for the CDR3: TGTGCCAGCAGCTTAGTTCGGGACACCGGTTGGTACTTC. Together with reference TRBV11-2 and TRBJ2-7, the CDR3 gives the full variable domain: EAGVAQSPRYKIIEKRQSVAFWCNPISGHATLYWYQQILGQGPKLLIQFQNNGVVDDSQLPKDRFSAERLKGVDSTLKIQPAKLEDSAVYLCASSLVRDTGWYFGPGTRLTVT.

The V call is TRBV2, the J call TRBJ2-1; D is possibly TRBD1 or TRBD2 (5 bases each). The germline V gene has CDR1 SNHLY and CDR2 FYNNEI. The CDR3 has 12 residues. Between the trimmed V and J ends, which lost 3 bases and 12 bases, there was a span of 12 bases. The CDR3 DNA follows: TGTGCCAGCAGTGATCTGGGGGATTCGCAGTTCTTC. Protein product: CASSDLGDSQFF.

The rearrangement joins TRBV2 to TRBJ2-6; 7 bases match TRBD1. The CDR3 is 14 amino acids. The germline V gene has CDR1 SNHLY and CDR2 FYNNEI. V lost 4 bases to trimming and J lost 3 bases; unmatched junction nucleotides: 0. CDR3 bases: TGTGCCAGCAGTGGGACAGGTGGGGCCAACGTCCTGACTTTC. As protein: CASSGTGGANVLTF.

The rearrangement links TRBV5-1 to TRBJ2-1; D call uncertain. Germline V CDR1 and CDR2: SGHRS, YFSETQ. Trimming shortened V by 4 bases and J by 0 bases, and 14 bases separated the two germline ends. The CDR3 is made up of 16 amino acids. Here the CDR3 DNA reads TGCGCCAGCAGCCTGGAGCCGCCCAGCTCCTACAATGAGCAGTTCTTC. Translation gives CASSLEPPSSYNEQFF. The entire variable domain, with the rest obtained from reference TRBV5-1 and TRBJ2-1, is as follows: KAGVTQTPRYLIKTRGQQVTLSCSPISGHRSVSWYQQTPGQGLQFLFEYFSETQRNKGNFPGRFSGRQFSNSRSEMNVSTLELGDSALYLCASSLEPPSSYNEQFFGPGTRLTVL.